This section outlines one TCR beta chain sequence together with its context. V lost 1 base, J lost 8 bases, and 11 bases lay in between. The CDR3 runs 13 residues. This entry is derived from a study of response to subunit inactivated influenza vaccine. One entry per CDR3 protein, called by TCRdb with MiXCR from the RT-PCR reads. The sample yields under 200,000 distinct CDR3 sequences, around 10% seen once. Specimen: CD8+ T cells sorted from PBMCs, collected 23 to 25 months after vaccination. The chain is built from TRBV12-3 or TRBV12-4 and TRBJ1-2, with D perhaps matching TRBD1 (6 bases). This TCR was sampled from a man between 50 and 75 years old who received an inactivated influenza vaccine. In DNA form, the CDR3 reads TGTGCCAGCAGTTTAGTATACAGGGACGGCTACACCTTC. It encodes CASSLVYRDGYTF.